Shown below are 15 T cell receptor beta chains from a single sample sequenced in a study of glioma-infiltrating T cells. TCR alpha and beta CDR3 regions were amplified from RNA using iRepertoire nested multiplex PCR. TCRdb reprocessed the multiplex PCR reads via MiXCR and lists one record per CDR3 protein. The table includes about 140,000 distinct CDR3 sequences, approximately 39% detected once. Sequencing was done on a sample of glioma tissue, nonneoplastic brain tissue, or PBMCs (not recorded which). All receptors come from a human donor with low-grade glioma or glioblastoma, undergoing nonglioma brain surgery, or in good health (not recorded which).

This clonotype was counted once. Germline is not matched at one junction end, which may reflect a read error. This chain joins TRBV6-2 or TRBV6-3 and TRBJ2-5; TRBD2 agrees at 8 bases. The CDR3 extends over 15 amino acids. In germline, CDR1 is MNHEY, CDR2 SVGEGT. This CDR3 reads CACSRWSGSGETQYF. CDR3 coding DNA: TGTGCCTGCAGCCGATGGAGCGGGAGTGGTGAGACCCAGTACTTC.

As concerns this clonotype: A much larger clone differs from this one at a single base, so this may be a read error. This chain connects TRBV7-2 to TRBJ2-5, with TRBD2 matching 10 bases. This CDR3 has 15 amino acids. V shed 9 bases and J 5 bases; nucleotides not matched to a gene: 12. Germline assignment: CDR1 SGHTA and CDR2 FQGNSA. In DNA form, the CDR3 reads TGTGCCAGGAGCCTCCTAGCGGGGGCCGGGGAGACCCAGTACTTC. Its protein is CARSLLAGAGETQYF.

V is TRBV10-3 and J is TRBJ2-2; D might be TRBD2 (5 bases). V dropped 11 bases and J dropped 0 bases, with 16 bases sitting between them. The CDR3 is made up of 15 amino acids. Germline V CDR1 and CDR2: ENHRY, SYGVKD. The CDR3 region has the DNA TGTGCCGAGACCCGGGGAATTCCGAACACCGGGGAGCTGTTTTTT. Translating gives CAETRGIPNTGELFF.

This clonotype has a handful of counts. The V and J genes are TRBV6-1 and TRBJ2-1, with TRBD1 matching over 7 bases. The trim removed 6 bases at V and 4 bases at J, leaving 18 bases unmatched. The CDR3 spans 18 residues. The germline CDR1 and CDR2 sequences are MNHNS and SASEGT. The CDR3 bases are TGTGCCAGCAGGCCCCGACAGGGCTCCGGCCAGGGGTACAATGAGCAGTTCTTC. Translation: CASRPRQGSGQGYNEQFF.

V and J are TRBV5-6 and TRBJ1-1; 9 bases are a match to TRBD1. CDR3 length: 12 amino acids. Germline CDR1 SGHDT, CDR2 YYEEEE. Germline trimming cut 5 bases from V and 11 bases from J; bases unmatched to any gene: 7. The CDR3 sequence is CASRSGTGMAFF. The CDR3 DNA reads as TGTGCCAGCAGATCCGGGACAGGGATGGCTTTCTTT. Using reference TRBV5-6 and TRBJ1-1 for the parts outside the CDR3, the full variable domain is DAGVTQSPTHLIKTRGQQVTLRCSPKSGHDTVSWYQQALGQGPQFIFQYYEEEERQRGNFPDRFSGHQFPNYSSELNVNALLLGDSALYLCASRSGTGMAFFGQGTRLTVV.

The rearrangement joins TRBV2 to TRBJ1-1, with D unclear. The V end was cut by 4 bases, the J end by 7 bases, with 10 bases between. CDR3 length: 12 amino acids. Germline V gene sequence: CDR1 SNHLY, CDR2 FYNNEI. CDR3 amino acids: CASSGGLGEAFF. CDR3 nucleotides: TGTGCCAGCAGTGGGGGTCTAGGTGAAGCTTTCTTT.

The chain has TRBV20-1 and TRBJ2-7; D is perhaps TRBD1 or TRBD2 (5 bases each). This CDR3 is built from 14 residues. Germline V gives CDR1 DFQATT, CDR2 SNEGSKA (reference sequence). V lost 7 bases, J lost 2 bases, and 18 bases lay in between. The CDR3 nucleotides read TGCAGTGTCGAAGCAGCAGGGACCGCCTACGAGCAGTACTTC. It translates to CSVEAAGTAYEQYF.

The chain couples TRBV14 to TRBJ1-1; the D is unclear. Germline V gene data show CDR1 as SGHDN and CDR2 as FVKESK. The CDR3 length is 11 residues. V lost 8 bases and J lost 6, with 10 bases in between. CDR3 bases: TGTGCCAGCCAAAGGCCCGCTGAAGCTTTCTTT. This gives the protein CASQRPAEAFF. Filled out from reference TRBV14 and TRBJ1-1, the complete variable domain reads EAGVTQFPSHSVIEKGQTVTLRCDPISGHDNLYWYRRVMGKEIKFLLHFVKESKQDESGMPNNRFLAERTGGTYSTLKVQPAELEDSGVYFCASQRPAEAFFGQGTRLTVV.

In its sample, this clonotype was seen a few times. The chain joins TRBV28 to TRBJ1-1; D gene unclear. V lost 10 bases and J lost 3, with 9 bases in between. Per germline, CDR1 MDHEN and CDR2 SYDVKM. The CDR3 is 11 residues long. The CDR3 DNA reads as TGTGCCACCTGGGCAGACACTGAAGCTTTCTTT. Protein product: CATWADTEAFF.

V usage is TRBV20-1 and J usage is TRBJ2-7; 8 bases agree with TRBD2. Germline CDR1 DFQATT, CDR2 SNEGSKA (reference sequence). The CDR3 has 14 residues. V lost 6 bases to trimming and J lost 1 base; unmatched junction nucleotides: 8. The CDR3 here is CSAQSRLASYEQYF. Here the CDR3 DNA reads TGCAGTGCCCAATCCAGACTAGCGTCCTACGAGCAGTACTTC.

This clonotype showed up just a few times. CDR3 amino acids: CSPLGREGADTQYF. In DNA form, the CDR3 reads TGCAGTCCGCTGGGGCGGGAGGGCGCAGATACGCAGTATTTT. This chain uses TRBV20-1 with TRBJ2-3; TRBD2 matches 9 bases. The CDR3 runs to 14 residues. Per the germline V gene, CDR1 is DFQATT and CDR2 is SNEGSKA (reference sequence). After removal of 8 bases from V and 4 bases from J, the junction contained 10 bases not matched to a gene.

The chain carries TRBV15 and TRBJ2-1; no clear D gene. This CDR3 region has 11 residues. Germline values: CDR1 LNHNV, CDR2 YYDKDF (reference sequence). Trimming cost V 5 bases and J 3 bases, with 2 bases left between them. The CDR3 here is CATSGYNEQFF. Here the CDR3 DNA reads TGTGCCACCAGCGGCTACAATGAGCAGTTCTTC.

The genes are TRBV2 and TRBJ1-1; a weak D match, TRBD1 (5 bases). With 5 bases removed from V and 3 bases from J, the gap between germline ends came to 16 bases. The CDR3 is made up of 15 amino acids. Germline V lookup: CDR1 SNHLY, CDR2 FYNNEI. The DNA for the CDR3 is TGTGCCAGCAGTTCCGACAGTGGAGGCGACACTGAAGCTTTCTTT. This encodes CASSSDSGGDTEAFF.

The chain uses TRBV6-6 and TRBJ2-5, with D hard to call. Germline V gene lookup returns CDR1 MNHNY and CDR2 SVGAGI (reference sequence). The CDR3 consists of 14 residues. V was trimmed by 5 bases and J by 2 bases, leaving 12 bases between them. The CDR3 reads CASSPRLLQETQYF. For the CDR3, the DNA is TGTGCCAGCAGTCCCCGACTGCTACAAGAGACCCAGTACTTC.

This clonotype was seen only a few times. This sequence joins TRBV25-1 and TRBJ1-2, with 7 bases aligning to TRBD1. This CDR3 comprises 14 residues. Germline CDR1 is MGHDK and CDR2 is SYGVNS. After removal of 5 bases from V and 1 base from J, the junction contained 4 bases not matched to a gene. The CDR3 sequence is CASSPTGINYGYTF. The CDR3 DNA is TGTGCCAGCAGTCCGACAGGGATTAACTATGGCTACACCTTC.